Sequencing of this T cell receptor beta chain was carried out in a study of blood T cell repertoires in COVID-19 (dated by TCRdb to about 2020). Context from the whole study: Samples covering the acute and convalescent phases of COVID-19 were provided by collaborators in the United States, Italy and Spain. The material from the prospective study consisted of cDNA or gDNA derived from T cells, B-cell-depleted T cells, or PBMCs. Deeply sampled blood TCRbeta repertoires from subjects exposed to, actively infected with, or recovered from COVID-19 were included in the dataset. A freely available public database, intended as a resource for researchers studying the immune response to SARS-CoV-2, is where the repertoires were released. The samples were drawn from two sources: the first 160 participants of the ongoing ImmuneRACE study, and 1,254 subjects contributed by 6 global collaborators. A de-identified subject ID, COVID-19 status, age in years and sex were almost always included in the sample metadata. HLA class I and class II types, where available, came from metadata supplied by the sample provider rather than from assay-based typing. Beyond this particular receptor, the publication reports: The quantity of clinical and demographic metadata differed by source and by participant and was supplied without curation.

Collaborating institutions collected whole blood in K2EDTA tubes following their own protocols. Collaborator samples were shipped for TCRbeta analysis as frozen whole blood, isolated PBMCs, or DNA extracted from either sample type. The immunoSEQ Assay, a bias-controlled multiplex PCR, was used to amplify TCRbeta CDR3 regions from genomic DNA. The published analysis was carried out like this. The number of nucleated cells in each sample was estimated by amplification of reference gene primers within the assay. To quantify the absolute abundance of each unique TCRbeta CDR3 rearrangement, sequence reads were collapsed and filtered. For each sample, productive Simpson clonality was calculated as the square root of Simpson's diversity index across productive rearrangements. The clones in this table, taken by TCRdb from immuneACCESS, are in-frame only. Not every clone is retained; where verified, under half of the shortfall comes from an unresolved V gene, and the cause of the rest is unknown. The V and J calls and clone size are taken from that table; D and trimming were inferred from the DNA. The sample table shows 90,000 to 120,000 clones, and almost 85% are seen once. Approximately 4.4% of the sample lies in the top ten.

Comment on this clone: Its antigen is currently not known. Nothing much larger sits one base from this clone, and base qualities are not available.

Its CDR3 holds 15 amino acids, cysteine through phenylalanine. Only CDR3 DNA is held: 45 bases, read in frame from base 1. The germline V gene (reference sequence) sets CDR1 to MNHEY and CDR2 to SMNVEV. Germline trimming: 0 bases from V, 4 bases from J; junction bases outside gene matches: 5. Specimen: peripheral blood. This receptor was taken from a human donor in a cohort sampled during active COVID-19. The rearrangement joined TRBV27 to TRBJ2-5, with 7 bases matching TRBD2. This receptor has the CDR3 CASSLSIAGVETQYF. Here is the DNA: TGTGCCAGCAGTTTATCGATCGCGGGAGTAGAGACCCAGTACTTC.